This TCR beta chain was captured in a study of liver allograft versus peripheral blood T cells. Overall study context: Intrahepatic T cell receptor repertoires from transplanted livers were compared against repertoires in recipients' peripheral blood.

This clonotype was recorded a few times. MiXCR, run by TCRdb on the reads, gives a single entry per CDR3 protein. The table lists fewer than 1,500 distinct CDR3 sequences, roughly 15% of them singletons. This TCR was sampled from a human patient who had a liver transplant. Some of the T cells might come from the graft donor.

CDR3 bases: TGTGCCAGTAACGGGGGGAGGGGCACTGAAGCTTTCTTT. This sequence encodes CASNGGRGTEAFF. The genes are TRBV9 and TRBJ1-1, with D perhaps TRBD1 (5 bases). The germline V and J ends were trimmed by 8 bases and 4 bases, with 15 bases remaining between them. The germline V gene has CDR1 SGDLS and CDR2 YYNGEE. The CDR3 runs to 13 residues. The full variable domain, completed using reference TRBV9 and TRBJ1-1, is DSGVTQTPKHLITATGQRVTLRCSPRSGDLSVYWYQQSLDQGLQFLIQYYNGEERAKGNILERFSAQQFPDLHSELNLSSLELGDSALYFCASNGGRGTEAFFGQGTRLTVV.